These 21 T cell receptor beta chains originate from one sample sequenced in a study of graft-versus-host responses after intestinal transplantation. For these receptors, no antigen is known. The protocol was immunoSEQ multiplex PCR, while the TCRdb copy is restricted to in-frame clones and leaves out a portion. The sample comprises 96,000 or so clones, about 93% of which are singletons, and more than 0.15% rests with the top ten. The sample in question was unstimulated CD4+ T cells sorted from spleen or lymph node cells, obtained before intestinal transplant. The receptors originated from a human donor who received an intestinal transplant.

This clone was seen once. This chain joins TRBV7-2 and TRBJ1-2; 7 bases fit TRBD1. J was trimmed by 1 base and V by 2 bases; bases with no gene match: 7. Looked up from germline, CDR1 is SGHTA and CDR2 is FQGNSA. The CDR3 runs 16 residues. CDR3 coding DNA: TGTGCCAGCAGCTTAAACAGGGGCCCCTTTAACTATGGCTACACCTTC. Translating it yields CASSLNRGPFNYGYTF.

This rearrangement joins TRBV6-5 to TRBJ1-6; D gene uncertain. Trimming pared 2 bases from V and 10 bases from J, leaving 9 bases between. Germline values: CDR1 MNHEY, CDR2 SVGAGI. The CDR3 spans 13 residues. CDR3 sequence reads: CASSYAEGSPLHF. CDR3 nucleotides: TGTGCCAGCAGTTACGCGGAGGGATCACCCCTCCACTTT.

This clone was recorded once. The chain recombines TRBV9 with TRBJ2-2; the D gene is possibly TRBD1 (8 bases). Per the germline V gene, CDR1 is SGDLS and CDR2 is YYNGEE. This CDR3 is built from 18 residues. V was cut by 2 bases and J by 2 bases, with 19 bases left in between. This CDR3 reads CASSVRQGRGINTGELFF. Written as DNA, the CDR3 is TGTGCCAGCAGCGTCAGACAGGGGCGGGGGATAAACACCGGGGAGCTGTTTTTT.

The chain is built from TRBV6-5 and TRBJ2-1, with 13 bases aligning to TRBD2. The CDR3 loop spans 16 amino acids. Trimming took 2 bases from V and 5 from J; bases not matched to a gene: 3. From germline, CDR1 is MNHEY and CDR2 SVGAGI. CDR3 amino acids: CASSYRLAGGHNEQFF. The CDR3 DNA is TGTGCCAGCAGTTACCGACTAGCGGGAGGCCACAATGAGCAGTTCTTC.

The J gene is TRBJ2-5, the V gene TRBV4-2, with 11 bases matching TRBD1. V gave up 0 bases and J gave up 4 bases; unmatched junction bases: 10. This CDR3 region has 18 residues. In germline, CDR1 is LGHNA, CDR2 YNFKEQ. CDR3 region: CASSQDLPGQGDGETQYF. CDR3 DNA: TGTGCCAGCAGCCAAGATTTACCGGGACAGGGGGATGGAGAGACCCAGTACTTC.

This clone was seen only once. The gene calls are TRBV7-2 and TRBJ2-2, with D perhaps matching TRBD1 (5 bases). Germline lookup yields CDR1 SGHTA and CDR2 FQGNSA. CDR3 size: 14 residues. Trimming left V 10 bases short and J 4 bases short, with 16 bases between. DNA of the CDR3: TGTGCCACCCTTAAGGGGTCGACCACCGGGGAGCTGTTTTTT. Protein sequence: CATLKGSTTGELFF.

This clone is a singleton in its sample. CDR3 in amino acids: CASSTMAGLSGNTIYF. The CDR3 coding sequence is TGTGCCAGTAGTACCATGGCAGGTCTCTCTGGAAACACCATATATTTT. This chain uses TRBV19 with TRBJ1-3; D unclear. The CDR3 has 16 residues. CDR1 LNHDA and CDR2 SQIVND come from the germline V gene (reference sequence). V was pared by 4 bases and J by 0 bases, with 13 bases between.

The chain uses TRBV5-5 and TRBJ1-2, with TRBD1 matching over 8 bases. V shed 0 bases, J shed 7 bases, and the junction held 8 bases outside the gene matches. The CDR3 consists of 15 residues. CDR1 is SGHKS and CDR2 is YYEKEE in the germline V gene (reference sequence). The CDR3 nucleotides are TGTGCCAGCAGCTTGGGGGTAACAGGGGGGTTTGGCTACACCTTC. Translated: CASSLGVTGGFGYTF.

The chain joins TRBV6-5 to TRBJ1-1, with a weak D call TRBD1 (5 bases). The CDR3 length is 15 residues. Germline V gives CDR1 MNHEY, CDR2 SVGAGI. The V end was cut by 2 bases, the J end by 1 base, with 11 bases between. The DNA of the CDR3 is TGTGCCAGCAGTTACGGGGGGTGGGGGAACACTGAAGCTTTCTTT. Protein sequence: CASSYGGWGNTEAFF.

The chain is built from TRBV4-2 and TRBJ2-7, with a possible D match to TRBD2 (5 bases). Per the germline V gene, CDR1 is LGHNA and CDR2 is YNFKEQ. This CDR3 has 14 residues. V lost 4 bases and J 5 bases, leaving 15 bases between the germline ends. The CDR3 sequence is CASSLLGVRHEQYF. The CDR3 nucleotides read TGTGCCAGCAGCCTCCTCGGGGTAAGGCACGAGCAGTACTTC.

CDR3 amino acids: CASSSRTGGRKETQYF. The CDR3, as DNA: TGTGCCAGCAGCTCGAGGACAGGGGGACGGAAAGAGACCCAGTACTTC. The rearrangement uses TRBV5-4 and TRBJ2-5; 10 bases map to TRBD1. The CDR3 has 16 residues. V shed 3 bases, J shed 3 bases, and the junction held 8 bases outside the gene matches. CDR1 SGHNT and CDR2 YYREEE come from the germline V gene (reference sequence). Together with reference TRBV5-4 and TRBJ2-5, the CDR3 gives the full variable domain: ETGVTQSPTHLIKTRGQQVTLRCSSQSGHNTVSWYQQALGQGPQFIFQYYREEENGRGNFPPRFSGLQFPNYSSELNVNALELDDSALYLCASSSRTGGRKETQYFGPGTRLLVL.

The V gene is TRBV5-4, the J gene TRBJ1-1, with 8 bases identical to TRBD1. CDR1 is SGHNT, CDR2 YYREEE, per germline (reference sequence). The J segment lost 0 bases and the V segment lost 4 bases, leaving 8 bases of the junction unmatched. The CDR3 spans 16 residues. In nucleotides, the CDR3 is TGTGCCAGCAGCAAAACAGGGGGGACCATGAACACTGAAGCTTTCTTT. Translated, it gives CASSKTGGTMNTEAFF.

The V call is TRBV7-9, the J call TRBJ2-1; 10 bases are shared with TRBD1. With 6 bases clipped from V and 6 bases from J, the junction kept 8 bases outside the gene matches. This CDR3 has 15 amino acids. Germline loops: CDR1 SEHNR, CDR2 FQNEAQ (reference sequence). CDR3 in amino acids: CASRSGQGRSNEQFF. The CDR3 region has the DNA TGTGCCAGCAGGTCGGGACAGGGGCGAAGCAATGAGCAGTTCTTC.

This chain links TRBV2 with TRBJ1-6; 8 nucleotides align to TRBD1. CDR1 and CDR2 (germline): SNHLY, FYNNEI. Germline trimming cut 11 bases from V and 8 bases from J; bases unmatched to any gene: 11. The CDR3 length is 14 residues. The CDR3 nucleotides are TGTGCCCGCTCAAGGACAGGGAAGGATTCACCCCTCCACTTT. Translating it yields CARSRTGKDSPLHF. The whole variable domain, filled in from reference TRBV2 and TRBJ1-6, reads EPEVTQTPSHQVTQMGQEVILRCVPISNHLYFYWYRQILGQKVEFLVSFYNNEISEKSEIFDDQFSVERPDGSNFTLKIRSTKLEDSAMYFCARSRTGKDSPLHFGNGTRLTVT.

Note on this clone: One junction end does not reproduce the germline sequence, and a read error may be involved. The V and J genes are TRBV29-1 and TRBJ2-7, with 7 positions matching TRBD2. This CDR3 has 15 residues. Germline V gene data show CDR1 as SQVTM and CDR2 as ANQGSEA. The chain's CDR3 is CSVLGGGGIFYGQYF. CDR3 sequence (DNA): TGCAGCGTCCTGGGGGGGGGAGGTATTTTCTACGGGCAGTACTTC.

Points on this clone: Other DNA sequences from this sample encode an identical CDR3 as well. The chain combines TRBV9 with TRBJ2-3; TRBD1 matches at 10 bases. The V gene's germline CDR1 is SGDLS and CDR2 YYNGEE. V lost 2 bases and J lost 4; bases outside the gene matches: 1. The CDR3 loop spans 14 amino acids. The CDR3 nucleotides read TGTGCCAGCAGCGTGGGACAGGGGCCAGATACGCAGTATTTT. Encoded protein: CASSVGQGPDTQYF.

J is TRBJ1-3 and V is TRBV4-3; tentative D call: TRBD1 (6 bases). The V and J ends lost 0 bases and 0 bases respectively, with 27 bases between them. There are 22 residues in the CDR3. CDR1 and CDR2 (germline): LGHNA, YSLEER. For the CDR3, the DNA is TGCGCCAGCAGCCAAGACCCCCCAACCGGGACAAGGCTCATAAGCTCTGGAAACACCATATATTTT. Amino acids: CASSQDPPTGTRLISSGNTIYF.

The chain employs TRBV5-1 and TRBJ1-1; D not certain. The CDR3 totals 14 residues. Germline values: CDR1 SGHRS, CDR2 YFSETQ. V lost 0 bases, J lost 1 base, and 7 bases lay in between. The CDR3 is CASSLDSTNTEAFF. CDR3 nucleotides: TGCGCCAGCAGCTTGGACAGCACGAACACTGAAGCTTTCTTT.

In regard to this clone: This same CDR3 is encoded by further DNA sequences in the sample. The chain uses TRBV5-6 and TRBJ1-5; a possible D gene is TRBD1 (5 bases). Germline V gene sequence: CDR1 SGHDT, CDR2 YYEEEE. Trimming shortened V by 0 bases and J by 0 bases, and 7 bases separated the two germline ends. This CDR3 spans 15 amino acids. The CDR3 loop reads CASSLAGYSNQPQHF. CDR3 bases: TGTGCCAGCAGCTTGGCAGGGTATAGCAATCAGCCCCAGCATTTT. Together with reference TRBV5-6 and TRBJ1-5, the CDR3 gives the full variable domain: DAGVTQSPTHLIKTRGQQVTLRCSPKSGHDTVSWYQQALGQGPQFIFQYYEEEERQRGNFPDRFSGHQFPNYSSELNVNALLLGDSALYLCASSLAGYSNQPQHFGDGTRLSIL.

The chain joins TRBV6-5 to TRBJ2-5; TRBD1 agrees at 8 bases. The V segment lost 6 bases and the J segment 5 bases; nucleotides outside the gene matches: 11. This CDR3 has 15 amino acids. CDR1 and CDR2 (germline): MNHEY, SVGAGI. Here the CDR3 reads CASSKLTGDDETQYF. For the CDR3, the DNA is TGTGCCAGCAGCAAACTGACAGGGGACGACGAGACCCAGTACTTC.

The genes are TRBV28 and TRBJ2-3; 10 nucleotides align to TRBD1. The trim removed 6 bases at V and 2 bases at J, leaving 11 bases unmatched. This CDR3 is 17 amino acids long. Germline CDR1 is MDHEN and CDR2 is SYDVKM. The CDR3 coding sequence is TGTGCCAGCAGACGGGGTGGGGGACAGGGGATCACAGATACGCAGTATTTT. This codes for CASRRGGGQGITDTQYF.